This entry lists 4 T cell receptor beta chains sequenced from one sample in a study of T cell responses to AZD1222 COVID-19 vaccine. Repertoires were generated with immunoSEQ multiplex PCR, while TCRdb's copy carries only in-frame clones and drops some. This table holds around 140,000 clones, roughly nine tenths found once. The input for sequencing was peripheral blood, taken 28 days after the second dose of the MenACWY control vaccine. These receptors originate from an adult who received the MenACWY meningococcal vaccine as a control.

The V call is TRBV6-6, the J call TRBJ1-3; 8 bases agree with TRBD1. J gave up 4 bases and V 7 bases, and 12 bases lay outside the gene matches. Per germline, CDR1 MNHNY and CDR2 SVGAGI (reference sequence). The CDR3 totals 16 residues. This CDR3 reads CASKNSRTGIGNTIYF. The CDR3 DNA sequence: TGTGCCAGCAAAAACTCCCGGACAGGGATCGGAAACACCATATATTTT.

V usage is TRBV20-1 and J usage is TRBJ1-2; the match to TRBD1 covers 7 bases. Per germline, CDR1 DFQATT and CDR2 SNEGSKA (reference sequence). The CDR3 has 16 residues. J gave up 0 bases and V 5 bases, and 12 bases lay outside the gene matches. CDR3 sequence (DNA): TGCAGTGCTCGTGTGGGACAGCCAACAGCTAACTATGGCTACACCTTC. This gives the protein CSARVGQPTANYGYTF.

This chain connects TRBV9 to TRBJ2-3, with 7 bases that match TRBD2. This CDR3 is 14 amino acids long. With 4 bases clipped from V and 6 bases from J, the junction kept 8 bases outside the gene matches. The germline gives CDR1 SGDLS, CDR2 YYNGEE. The CDR3 DNA reads as TGTGCCAGCAGCCCTAGGGAGGGGAGGGATACGCAGTATTTT. Translating it yields CASSPREGRDTQYF.

The CDR3 is CASSLFRQSGESSYGYTF. DNA for the CDR3: TGTGCCAGCAGCTTATTTCGCCAGAGTGGGGAGTCCAGCTATGGCTACACCTTC. This chain joins TRBV7-9 and TRBJ1-2; D gene ambiguous. Per germline, CDR1 SEHNR and CDR2 FQNEAQ (reference sequence). With 2 bases removed from V and 4 bases from J, the gap between germline ends came to 23 bases. The CDR3 sequence is 18 residues long.